A selection of T cell receptor beta chains follows, all from one sample in a study of blood T cells in healthy people across ages. TCRdb called the 5' RACE reads again in MiXCR, with one record for every CDR3 protein. The data hold hundreds of thousands of distinct CDR3 sequences, with around 20% observed a single time. Sequencing used blood. The receptors were gathered from a man in his 70s in good health. Each CDR3 is given with its conserved first and last residue. The D gene is left open where the match is weak. The listing skips clone size in some rows; elsewhere it reads once, few, many or a size class.

>TRBV3-1|TRBJ2-5|TRBD2|NA
TGTGCCAGCAGCCAATCGGAAGCGGGAGGGGGAGAGACCCAGTACTTC
CASSQSEAGGGETQYF
>TRBV10-3|TRBJ2-2|NA|few
TGTGCCATCAGTGGCTCATTGGAAAACACCGGGGAGCTGTTTTTT
CAISGSLENTGELFF
>TRBV7-9|TRBJ1-6|NA|NA
TGTGCCAGCAGCCGAGGCGGCGGCGATAATTCACCCCTCCACTTT
CASSRGGGDNSPLHF
>TRBV6-1|TRBJ2-1|TRBD2|NA
TGTGCCAGCAGTGGTTCCGGGACTAGCGGGAGGATGTACAATGAGCAGTTCTTC
CASSGSGTSGRMYNEQFF
>TRBV27|TRBJ2-5|NA|many
TGTGCCAGCAGTTTTCACGGGCCCCAAGAGACCCAGTACTTC
CASSFHGPQETQYF
>TRBV25-1|TRBJ1-2|NA|NA
TGTGCCAGCAGTGAGGGGGACGTAAAAGGCTACACCTTC
CASSEGDVKGYTF
>TRBV3-1|TRBJ1-1|NA|many
TGTGCCAGCAGCCAACGTACAAGACACGCTTTCTTT
CASSQRTRHAFF
>TRBV12-3/TRBV12-4|TRBJ2-5|NA|many
TGTGCCAGCAGTTCAATAGGGATCCAAGAGACCCAGTACTTC
CASSSIGIQETQYF
>TRBV15|TRBJ2-5|NA|many
TGTGCCACCAGCAGAGATAAGGGAATAGCCCAAGAGACCCAGTACTTC
CATSRDKGIAQETQYF
>TRBV4-1|TRBJ2-3|TRBD2|few
TGCGCCAGCAGCCTCGGACTAGCGGGAGGCGGGGATACGCAGTATTTT
CASSLGLAGGGDTQYF
>TRBV12-3/TRBV12-4|TRBJ2-1|TRBD2|NA
TGTGCCAGCACCCTCGGGCTAGCGGGCTGCAATGAGCAGTTCTTC
CASTLGLAGCNEQFF
>TRBV12-3/TRBV12-4|TRBJ1-1|NA|few
TGTGCCAGCATCCCTGGGCGGGGGGCTTGGAACACTGAAGCTTTCTTT
CASIPGRGAWNTEAFF
>TRBV5-1|TRBJ2-1|TRBD2|few
TGCGCCAGCAGCTTGGGTGGACTAGCGGAGAATGAGCAGTTCTTC
CASSLGGLAENEQFF
>TRBV5-1|TRBJ2-4|TRBD1|few
TGCGCCAGCAGCTTGGCCGGACAGGGGCGTAGGAGGTACTTC
CASSLAGQGRRRYF
>TRBV20-1|TRBJ1-4|NA|few
TGCAGTGCTAGAGATGAGGCGGGGAGGTGTTTTTTT
CSARDEAGRCFF
>TRBV27|TRBJ2-7|NA|NA
TGTGCCAGCAGTTTAGAACTAGGAACCTCCTACGAGCAGTACTTC
CASSLELGTSYEQYF
>TRBV6-2/TRBV6-3|TRBJ2-7|NA|few
TGTGCCAGCAGTCGGGCCTTTAGAGAGCAGTACTTC
CASSRAFREQYF
>TRBV5-1|TRBJ2-7|NA|many
TGCGCCAGCAGCCCAGGGCCAGCGTCCTACGAGCAGTACTTC
CASSPGPASYEQYF
>TRBV4-1|TRBJ1-5|TRBD1|few
TGCGCCAGCAGCCGAGATGTGGGACAGGCCTTCAATCAGCCCCAGCATTTT
CASSRDVGQAFNQPQHF
>TRBV7-9|TRBJ2-2|NA|NA
TGTGCCAGCAGTCGTCCGGGACGGAAGAACACCGGGGAGCTGTTTTTT
CASSRPGRKNTGELFF
>TRBV10-2|TRBJ2-5|NA|NA
TGCGCCAGCAGTGCTCGTTCCGCGGGAAAAGAGACCCAGTACTTC
CASSARSAGKETQYF
>TRBV14|TRBJ2-1|TRBD2|NA
TGTGCCAGCAGCCAAGGTAGCGGGAGGTTAAATGAGCAGTTCTTC
CASSQGSGRLNEQFF